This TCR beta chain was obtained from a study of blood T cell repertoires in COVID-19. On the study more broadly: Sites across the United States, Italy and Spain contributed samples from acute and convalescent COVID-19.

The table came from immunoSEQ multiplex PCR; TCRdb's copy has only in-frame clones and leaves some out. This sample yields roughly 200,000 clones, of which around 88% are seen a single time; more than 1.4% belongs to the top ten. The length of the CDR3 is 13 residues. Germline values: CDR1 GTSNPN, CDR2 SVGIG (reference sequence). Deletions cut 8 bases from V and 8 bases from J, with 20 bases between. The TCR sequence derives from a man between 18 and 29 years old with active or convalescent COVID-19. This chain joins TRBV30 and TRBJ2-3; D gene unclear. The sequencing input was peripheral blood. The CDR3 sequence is CAVTGLLVGTQYF. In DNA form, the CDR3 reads TGTGCCGTAACTGGGCTACTCGTAGGTACGCAGTATTTT.